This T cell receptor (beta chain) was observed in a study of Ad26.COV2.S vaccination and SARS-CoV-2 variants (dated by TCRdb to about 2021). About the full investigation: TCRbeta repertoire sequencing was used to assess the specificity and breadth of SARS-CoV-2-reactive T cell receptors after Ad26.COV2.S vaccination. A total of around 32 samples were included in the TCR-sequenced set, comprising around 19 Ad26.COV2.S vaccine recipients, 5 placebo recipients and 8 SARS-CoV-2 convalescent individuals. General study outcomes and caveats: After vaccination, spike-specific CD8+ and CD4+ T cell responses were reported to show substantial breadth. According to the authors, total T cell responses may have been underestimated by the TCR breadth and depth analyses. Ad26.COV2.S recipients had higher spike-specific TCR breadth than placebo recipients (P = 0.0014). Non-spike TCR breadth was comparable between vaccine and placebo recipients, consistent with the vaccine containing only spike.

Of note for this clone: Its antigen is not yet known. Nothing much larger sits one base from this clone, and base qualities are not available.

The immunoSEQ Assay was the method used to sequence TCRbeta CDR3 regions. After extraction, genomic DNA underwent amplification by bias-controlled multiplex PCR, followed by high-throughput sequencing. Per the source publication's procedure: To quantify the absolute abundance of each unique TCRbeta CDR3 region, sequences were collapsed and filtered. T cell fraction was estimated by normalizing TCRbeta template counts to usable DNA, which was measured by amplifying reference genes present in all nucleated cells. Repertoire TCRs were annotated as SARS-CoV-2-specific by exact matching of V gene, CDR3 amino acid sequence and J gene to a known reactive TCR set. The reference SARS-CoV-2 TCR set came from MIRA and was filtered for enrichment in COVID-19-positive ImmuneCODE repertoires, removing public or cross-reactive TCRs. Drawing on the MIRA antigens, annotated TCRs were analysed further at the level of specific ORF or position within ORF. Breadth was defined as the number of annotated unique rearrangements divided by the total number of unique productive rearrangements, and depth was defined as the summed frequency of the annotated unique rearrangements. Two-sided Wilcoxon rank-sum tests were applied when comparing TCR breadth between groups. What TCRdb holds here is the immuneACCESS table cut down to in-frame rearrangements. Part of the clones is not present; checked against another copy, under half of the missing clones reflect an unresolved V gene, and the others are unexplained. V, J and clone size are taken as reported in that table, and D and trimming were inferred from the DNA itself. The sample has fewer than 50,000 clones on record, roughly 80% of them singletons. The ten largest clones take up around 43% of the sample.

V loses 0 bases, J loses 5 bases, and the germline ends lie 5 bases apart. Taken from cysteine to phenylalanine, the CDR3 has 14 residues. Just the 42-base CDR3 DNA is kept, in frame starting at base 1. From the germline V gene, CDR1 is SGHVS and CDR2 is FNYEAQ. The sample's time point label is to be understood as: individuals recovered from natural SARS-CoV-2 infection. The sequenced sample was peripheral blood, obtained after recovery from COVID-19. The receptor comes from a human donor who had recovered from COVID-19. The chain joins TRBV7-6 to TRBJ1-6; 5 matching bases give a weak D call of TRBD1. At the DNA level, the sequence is TGTGCCAGCAGCTTAGCGGGGGATAATTCACCCCTCCACTTT. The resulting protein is CASSLAGDNSPLHF.